The T cell receptor (beta chain) under discussion was sequenced for a study of T cells in Graves' hyperthyroidism and ophthalmopathy. Amplification of TCR beta CDR3 regions was performed using RNA transcripts as template. The HTBI primer set drove a first-round RT-PCR of the TCR CDR3. TCRdb reprocessed the multiplex PCR reads with MiXCR, giving one entry per CDR3 protein. Of 640,000 or so distinct CDR3 sequences in the sample, 14% to 15% were seen once. The CDR3 is 13 amino acids. CDR1 and CDR2 (germline): MNHEY, SVGAGI. V was cut by 0 bases and J by 5 bases, with 7 bases left in between. In this sample, this clonotype turned up many times.

This receptor was identified in a middle-aged woman with Graves' ophthalmopathy. What was sequenced was blood. This sequence joins TRBV6-5 and TRBJ1-2; D remains ambiguous. DNA of the CDR3: TGTGCCAGCAGTTACTCCGGGAAGTATGGCTACACCTTC. Its translation: CASSYSGKYGYTF.